This T cell receptor (beta chain) was identified in a study of long-term antiretroviral therapy in people with HIV. The CDR3 consists of 15 residues. Germline-derived CDR1 and CDR2 are SGHNT and YYREEE (reference sequence). Trimming removed 1 base from V and 4 bases from J, with 15 bases in between. Remarks on this clone: Its antigen is unidentified.

Study-wide results and caveats: Specimen acquisition occurred between the mid-2000s and the late 2010s, potentially under older ART regimens.

The assay, immunoSEQ v3.0, was run at survey level. Here immunoSEQ multiplex PCR was the method, and the copy in TCRdb shows in-frame clones only, minus some. This repertoire shows over 25,000 clones, about 93% found once; its top ten account for around a tenth. Every specimen provided about 0.9-11 million cryopreserved PBMC before DNA extraction took place. The sample here was unsorted PBMCs, taken 6.2 years after starting antiretroviral therapy. This rearrangement joins TRBV5-4 to TRBJ2-7; possibly TRBD2 for D (6 bases). This TCR came from a man between 40 and 49 years old with HIV. CDR3 loop: CASSLLSGVSYEQYF. As DNA, the CDR3 is TGTGCCAGCAGCTTGTTGTCGGGAGTTTCTTACGAGCAGTACTTC.